This T cell receptor (beta chain) comes out of a study of identical twins. Via MiXCR, TCRdb re-called the 5' RACE reads, giving one row per CDR3 protein. Altogether about 720,000 distinct CDR3 sequences are present, 8.5% to 9% being singletons, with the ten largest covering more than 0.75%. This CDR3 contains 14 residues. Looked up from germline, CDR1 is LGHNA and CDR2 is YNFKEQ. Trimming cost V 1 base and J 7 bases; bases outside gene matches: 4. This clonotype was found many times. The sample also formed part of further work on yellow fever vaccine responses in identical twins.

Sequencing input: PBMCs. The chain links TRBV4-2 to TRBJ2-1; 7 bases align to TRBD2. The sequence was collected from a woman aged 18 to 35 in good health. Here the CDR3 reads CASSQAGGENEQFF. CDR3 coding DNA: TGTGCCAGCAGCCAAGCGGGGGGAGAAAATGAGCAGTTCTTC.